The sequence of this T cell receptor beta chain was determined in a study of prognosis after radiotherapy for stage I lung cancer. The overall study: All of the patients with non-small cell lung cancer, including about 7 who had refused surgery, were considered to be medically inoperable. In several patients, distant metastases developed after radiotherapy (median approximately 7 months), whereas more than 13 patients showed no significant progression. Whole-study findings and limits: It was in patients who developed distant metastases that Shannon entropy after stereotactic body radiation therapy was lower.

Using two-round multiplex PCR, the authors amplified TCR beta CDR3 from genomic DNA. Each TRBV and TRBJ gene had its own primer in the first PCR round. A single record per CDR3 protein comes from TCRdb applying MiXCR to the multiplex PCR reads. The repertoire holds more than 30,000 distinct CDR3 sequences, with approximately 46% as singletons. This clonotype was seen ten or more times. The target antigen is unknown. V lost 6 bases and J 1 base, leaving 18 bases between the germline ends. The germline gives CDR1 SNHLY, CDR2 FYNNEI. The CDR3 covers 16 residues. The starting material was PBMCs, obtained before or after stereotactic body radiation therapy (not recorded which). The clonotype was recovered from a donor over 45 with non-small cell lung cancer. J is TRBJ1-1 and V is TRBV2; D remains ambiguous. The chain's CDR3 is CASRTAGGGKNTEAFF. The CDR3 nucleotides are TGTGCCAGCAGGACCGCGGGTGGAGGAAAGAACACTGAAGCTTTCTTT.